This is a list of T cell receptor beta chains from one sample in a study of human T cells and chemical hapten exposure. MiXCR was run by TCRdb on the RACE reads, yielding one entry per CDR3 protein. The repertoire holds about 51,000 distinct CDR3 sequences, around 9.4% seen once, with 11% to 15% in the top ten. The material was whole blood, obtained in connection with sensitization to the hapten diphenylcyclopropenone (DPC). The receptor set was obtained from a middle-aged woman with alopecia areata. Some clones in this sample may be carry-over from other donors' samples. CDR3s include the opening cysteine and the closing phenylalanine or tryptophan. A D gene is named only where the DNA matches it firmly. Clone size is given for some rows only: seen once, a few or many times, or a class if the clone is expanded.

D gene	V gene	J gene	clone size	CDR3 DNA	CDR3 protein
TRBD2	TRBV5-1	TRBJ2-7	-	TGCGCCAGCAGCCCCCGGACTAGCGGGGGGAGCTCCTACGAGCAGTACTTC	CASSPRTSGGSSYEQYF
-	TRBV18	TRBJ2-3	many	TGTGCCAGCTCATTACCGGGCACAGATACGCAGTATTTT	CASSLPGTDTQYF
-	TRBV20-1	TRBJ1-4	many	TGCAGTGCTAACGGGGGGCGCTCGGGTGAAAAACTGTTTTTT	CSANGGRSGEKLFF
-	TRBV29-1	TRBJ1-1	many	TGCAGCGTTCTCCGGGACGAGACTGAAGCTTTCTTT	CSVLRDETEAFF
-	TRBV7-2	TRBJ2-6	many	TGTGCCGGACGCTCTGGGGCCAACGTCCTGACTTTC	CAGRSGANVLTF
TRBD1	TRBV19	TRBJ2-1	-	TGTGCCAGTAGTCGGGGACAGGGGGCAGCCTACAATGAGCAGTTCTTC	CASSRGQGAAYNEQFF
-	TRBV6-5	TRBJ1-1	few	TGTGCCAGCAGCCCGGACGGGGGTAGGACTGAAGCTTTCTTT	CASSPDGGRTEAFF
TRBD2	TRBV20-1	TRBJ2-1	-	TGCAGTGCTAGAGGGAGGCTAGCGGGGGGGAGCTCCTACAATGAGCAGTTCTTC	CSARGRLAGGSSYNEQFF
TRBD1	TRBV20-1	TRBJ1-6	few	TGCAGTGTTCCCAGGGGGCGCGAAGCTTCACCCCTCCACTTT	CSVPRGREASPLHF
-	TRBV28	TRBJ1-1	-	TGTGCCAGCAGCCCGAATCATGACACTGAAGCTTTCTTT	CASSPNHDTEAFF
-	TRBV20-1	TRBJ2-7	many	TGCAGTGCTACGATTTCGGACCGGGGGAGCTACGAGCAGTACTTC	CSATISDRGSYEQYF
-	TRBV4-1	TRBJ2-7	many	TGCGCCAGCAGCCAAGACGGTGAATGGGTGGACGAGCAGTACTTC	CASSQDGEWVDEQYF
-	TRBV28	TRBJ2-2	-	TGTGCCAGCACCACCGGACAGAACACCGGGGAGCTGTTTTTT	CASTTGQNTGELFF
TRBD2	TRBV30	TRBJ2-5	many	TGTGCCTCCAGCGGGGGAGCAGAGACCCAGTACTTC	CASSGGAETQYF
-	TRBV20-1	TRBJ2-7	few	TGCAGTGCTAGATCGGGCGGCACCTACGAGCAGTACTTC	CSARSGGTYEQYF
-	TRBV20-1	TRBJ2-3	few	TGCAGTGCCCACGGTCAGGATGGAGATACGCAGTATTTT	CSAHGQDGDTQYF
TRBD2	TRBV24-1	TRBJ2-1	many	TGTGCCACCAGTGATCGCAAGGGAGGGCACAATGAGCAGTTCTTC	CATSDRKGGHNEQFF
-	TRBV6-6	TRBJ1-2	-	TGTGCCAGCAGTTACTCGCGGGCGGCTAACTATGGCTACACCTTC	CASSYSRAANYGYTF
TRBD1	TRBV20-1	TRBJ2-3	-	TGCAGTGCTTGGTACTTACAGGGGGCGGGACCATCAGATACGCAGTATTTT	CSAWYLQGAGPSDTQYF
-	TRBV4-1	TRBJ2-1	-	TGCGCCAGCAGCCGTGATCAATGGGAGCAGTTCTTC	CASSRDQWEQFF
-	TRBV5-1	TRBJ2-7	many	TGCGCCAGCAGTGTGAACTGGGGGTCCTACGAGCAGTACTTC	CASSVNWGSYEQYF
-	TRBV18	TRBJ2-7	many	TGTGCCAGCTCACCACCGAGTGGCAGCGCGAGGGCCTACGAGCAGTACTTC	CASSPPSGSARAYEQYF
-	TRBV13	TRBJ2-5	many	TGTGCCAGCAGCATCGGGACACGGAAGACCCAGTACTTC	CASSIGTRKTQYF
-	TRBV27	TRBJ2-2	few	TGTGCCAGCAGTGCCGCGGACGAGATGAGAGCCACCGGGGAGCTGTTTTTT	CASSAADEMRATGELFF
-	TRBV14	TRBJ1-2	many	TGTGCCAGCAGCCTCGGGGGGGACTATCTTCATGGCTACACCTTC	CASSLGGDYLHGYTF
-	TRBV5-1	TRBJ1-6	many	TGCGCCAGCAGCTTGGCGGGATTCAATTCACCCCTCCACTTT	CASSLAGFNSPLHF
TRBD1	TRBV6-5	TRBJ2-7	many	TGTGCCAGCAGTTACACCCAGGGGGCGAAATACGAGCAGTACTTC	CASSYTQGAKYEQYF
-	TRBV12-3/TRBV12-4	TRBJ1-1	few	TGTGCCAGCAGTTTAAGGGACGGGTCGTGGAGGGCTGAAGCTTTCTTT	CASSLRDGSWRAEAFF
-	TRBV6-6	TRBJ1-2	many	TGTGCCAGCAGTTACTCGACGGCCAGAGGCTATGGCTACACCTTC	CASSYSTARGYGYTF
-	TRBV5-1	TRBJ2-1	-	TGCGCCAGCAGCTTGATATCCTACAATGAGCAGTTCTTC	CASSLISYNEQFF
-	TRBV7-2	TRBJ1-6	-	TGTGCCAGCAGTCGCACCGGGACTCGGGATTCACCCCTCCACTTT	CASSRTGTRDSPLHF
-	TRBV5-1	TRBJ1-5	-	TGCGCCAGCAGCTTGATCCCGGGTCAGCCCCAGCATTTT	CASSLIPGQPQHF
TRBD1	TRBV4-1	TRBJ2-5	few	TGCGCCAGCAGCCAACCTACAGGGGTCGATACCCAGTACTTC	CASSQPTGVDTQYF
-	TRBV20-1	TRBJ1-1	-	TGCAGTCTCGCCCAGGGTCCGAGCACTGAAGCTTTCTTT	CSLAQGPSTEAFF
-	TRBV12-3/TRBV12-4	TRBJ2-1	many	TGTGCCAGCAGTTTAGGTAGCGTCGAGTTCTTC	CASSLGSVEFF
TRBD1	TRBV20-1	TRBJ1-6	-	TGCAGTGCTCCTCGTAAGGAGACAGGGGATTCACCCCTCCACTTT	CSAPRKETGDSPLHF
TRBD1	TRBV5-1	TRBJ2-2	few	TGCGCCAGCAGCTCGGACCCGGGACAGCTGAACACCGGGGAGCTGTTTTTT	CASSSDPGQLNTGELFF
-	TRBV24-1	TRBJ2-1	few	TGTGCCACCAGTGATTGGGACGCCAATGAGCAGTTCTTC	CATSDWDANEQFF
TRBD1	TRBV7-2	TRBJ2-1	-	TGTGCCAGCAGCCCGATACAGGGGGCATTGAATGAGCAGTTCTTC	CASSPIQGALNEQFF
-	TRBV6-5	TRBJ2-2	-	TGTGCCAGCACGGGGCCGAACACCGGGGAGCTGTTTTTT	CASTGPNTGELFF
-	TRBV9	TRBJ2-2	many	TGTGCCAGCAGCGTTTGGTCAGATAACACCGGGGAGCTGTTTTTT	CASSVWSDNTGELFF
TRBD1	TRBV20-1	TRBJ1-2	many	TGCAGTGCTAGAGATACAGGGGATGGCTACACCTTC	CSARDTGDGYTF
TRBD1	TRBV6-2/TRBV6-3	TRBJ1-5	-	TGTGCCAGCAGACGACAGGGGGCGAATCAGCCCCAGCATTTT	CASRRQGANQPQHF
-	TRBV12-2	TRBJ2-5	many	TGTGCAAGTCGCTTAGTCGGACAGGGGTTATGGGAGACCCAGTACTTC	CASRLVGQGLWETQYF
-	TRBV6-2/TRBV6-3	TRBJ2-1	few	TGTGCCAGCAGCCGCGGCCTGGCCTACAATGAGCAGTTCTTC	CASSRGLAYNEQFF
TRBD1	TRBV6-4	TRBJ2-1	many	TGTGCCAGCAGTGACGAACCGGGACAGGGGGCGGGTGAGCAGTTCTTC	CASSDEPGQGAGEQFF
-	TRBV6-1	TRBJ1-1	many	TGTGCCAGCAGGGAACAGGCTCCGGCTTTCTTT	CASREQAPAFF